A selection of T cell receptor beta chains follows, all from one sample in a study of shared clonotypes between healthy human individuals. Using immunoSEQ multiplex PCR, the repertoire was profiled, and TCRdb retains in-frame clones only, with some absent. The data show about 470,000 clones, roughly 80% seen once. The sequenced sample consisted of PBMCs. Source of these receptors: a middle-aged woman in good health. Some clones in this sample may be carry-over from other donors' samples. Each CDR3 is given with its conserved first and last residue. A D gene is named only where the DNA matches it firmly. Clone size appears in some rows only: once, few, many, or a class for an expanded clone.

j_call	d_call	v_call	clone_size	cdr3_nt	cdr3_aa
TRBJ2-5	TRBD1	TRBV27	.	TGTGCAAGCAGTCCACCAGACAGGGTACGGGAGACCCAGTACTTC	CASSPPDRVRETQYF
TRBJ2-7	TRBD2	TRBV7-2	.	TGTGCCAGCAGCTTCGGGCTAGCGGGTATGTACGAGCAGTACTTC	CASSFGLAGMYEQYF
TRBJ2-3	TRBD2	TRBV4-2	few	TGTGCCAGCAGTCGCCGGACTAGCGGGGAGAGCACAGATACGCAGTATTTT	CASSRRTSGESTDTQYF
TRBJ2-7	.	TRBV7-3	.	TGTGCCAGCAGCTACTTGGGTAAATACGAGCAGTACTTC	CASSYLGKYEQYF
TRBJ2-3	.	TRBV29-1	.	TGCAGCGTAGGGGGTAGCACAGATACGCAGTATTTT	CSVGGSTDTQYF
TRBJ2-7	.	TRBV4-2	.	TGTGCCAGCAGCCTGGGCCTACTGCAGTACTTC	CASSLGLLQYF
TRBJ2-3	.	TRBV7-9	.	TGTGCCAGCAGCCACAAGAGGCAGATTAGCACAGATACGCAGTATTTT	CASSHKRQISTDTQYF
TRBJ1-1	.	TRBV9	many	TGTGCCAGCAGCGTAGAGGGCGGGGGACCCACTGAAGCTTTCTTT	CASSVEGGGPTEAFF
TRBJ2-2	TRBD2	TRBV6-5	.	TGTGCCAGCAGCCTAGCGGGAGAGGGCACCGGGGAGCTGTTTTTT	CASSLAGEGTGELFF
TRBJ2-7	.	TRBV6-1	.	TGTGCCAGCAGTGAAGTGGGCTACGAGCAGTACTTC	CASSEVGYEQYF
TRBJ1-5	.	TRBV6-1	.	TGTGCCAGCAGCCCCGTTGTTGGGGCTGGTCAGCCCCAGCATTTT	CASSPVVGAGQPQHF
TRBJ1-1	.	TRBV30	.	TGTGCCTGGAGTGTATTGGATGGGGGTGAAGCTTTCTTT	CAWSVLDGGEAFF
TRBJ1-2	TRBD1	TRBV19	many	TGTGCCAGTAGTTCTGGGACAGGGCTCGGCTACACCTTC	CASSSGTGLGYTF
TRBJ1-1	.	TRBV28	.	TGTGCCACCTATCGTCGGGGGAACACTGAAGCTTTCTTT	CATYRRGNTEAFF
TRBJ1-2	.	TRBV4-3	.	TGCGCCAGCAGCAAGGCCAGGGACTATGGCTACACCTTC	CASSKARDYGYTF
TRBJ1-4	.	TRBV29-1	.	TGCAGCGCCCAGGGAAAGACGTACGAAAAACTGTTTTTT	CSAQGKTYEKLFF
TRBJ1-5	.	TRBV18	once	TGTGCCAGCTCACCCCAGGGTTGGGGCAATCAGCCCCAGCATTTT	CASSPQGWGNQPQHF
TRBJ1-5	.	TRBV7-2	.	TGTGCCAGCAGCCCCCTCGGGGAGGGACAGCCCCAGCATTTT	CASSPLGEGQPQHF
TRBJ2-1	TRBD2	TRBV7-9	.	TGTGCCAGCAGCTTAGTAGCTAGCGGGAGTAATGAGCAGTTCTTC	CASSLVASGSNEQFF
TRBJ1-1	.	TRBV10-3	.	TGTGCCATCAGCCGAGATGGGGAAGTGAACACTGAAGCTTTCTTT	CAISRDGEVNTEAFF
TRBJ1-2	.	TRBV5-6	.	TGTGCCAGCAGCTTCTCCGGGGGCTTCGACTATGGCTACACCTTC	CASSFSGGFDYGYTF
TRBJ2-7	.	TRBV9	.	TGTGCCAGCAGCCCTGTGGCGGGGGCGGGTCTCGAGCAGTACTTC	CASSPVAGAGLEQYF
TRBJ1-3	.	TRBV28	once	TGTGCCAGCAGTACCAGATCTGGAAACACCATATATTTT	CASSTRSGNTIYF
TRBJ2-5	.	TRBV30	.	TGTGCCTGGAGCAGGGTGACCCAAGAGACCCAGTACTTC	CAWSRVTQETQYF